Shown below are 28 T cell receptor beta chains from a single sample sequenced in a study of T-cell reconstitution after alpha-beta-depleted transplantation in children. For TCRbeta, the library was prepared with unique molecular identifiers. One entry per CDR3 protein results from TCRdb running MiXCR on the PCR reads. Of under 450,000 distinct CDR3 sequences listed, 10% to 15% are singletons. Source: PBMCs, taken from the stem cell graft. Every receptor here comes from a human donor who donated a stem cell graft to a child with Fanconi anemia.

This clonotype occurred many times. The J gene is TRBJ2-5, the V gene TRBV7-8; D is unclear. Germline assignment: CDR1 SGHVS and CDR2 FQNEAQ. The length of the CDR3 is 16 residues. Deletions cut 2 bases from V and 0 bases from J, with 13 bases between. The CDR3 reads CASSLYEKEYQETQYF. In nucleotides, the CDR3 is TGTGCCAGCAGCTTATACGAGAAAGAGTACCAAGAGACCCAGTACTTC.

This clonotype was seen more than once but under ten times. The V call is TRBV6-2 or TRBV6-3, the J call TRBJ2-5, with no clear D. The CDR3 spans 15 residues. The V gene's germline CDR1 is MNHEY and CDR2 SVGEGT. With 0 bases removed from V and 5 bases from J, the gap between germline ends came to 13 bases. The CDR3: CASSYSEDGPETQYF. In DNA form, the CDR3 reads TGTGCCAGCAGTTACTCTGAGGACGGACCGGAGACCCAGTACTTC.

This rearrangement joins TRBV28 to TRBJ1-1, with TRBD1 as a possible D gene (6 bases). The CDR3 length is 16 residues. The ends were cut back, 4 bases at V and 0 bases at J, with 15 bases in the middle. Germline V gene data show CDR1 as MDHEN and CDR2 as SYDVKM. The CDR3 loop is CASSSLGQGLNTEAFF. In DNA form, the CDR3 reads TGTGCCAGCAGTTCCCTCGGGCAGGGGTTGAACACTGAAGCTTTCTTT.

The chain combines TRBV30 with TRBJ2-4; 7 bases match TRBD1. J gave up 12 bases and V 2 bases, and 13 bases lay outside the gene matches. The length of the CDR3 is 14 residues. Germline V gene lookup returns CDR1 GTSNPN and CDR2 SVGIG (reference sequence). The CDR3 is CAWSKGGDSVNQYF. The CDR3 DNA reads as TGTGCCTGGAGTAAAGGGGGCGACAGTGTGAATCAGTACTTC.

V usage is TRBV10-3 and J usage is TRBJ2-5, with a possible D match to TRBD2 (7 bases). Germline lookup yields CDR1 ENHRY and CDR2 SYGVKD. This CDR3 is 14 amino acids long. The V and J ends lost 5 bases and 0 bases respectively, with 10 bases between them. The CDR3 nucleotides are TGTGCCATCAGTAGGGGGGGAAACCAAGAGACCCAGTACTTC. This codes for CAISRGGNQETQYF.

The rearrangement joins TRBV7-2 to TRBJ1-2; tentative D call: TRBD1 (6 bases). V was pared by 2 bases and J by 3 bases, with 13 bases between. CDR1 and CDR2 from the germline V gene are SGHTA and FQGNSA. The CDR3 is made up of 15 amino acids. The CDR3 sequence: CASSLRSGGDYGYTF. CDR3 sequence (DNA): TGTGCCAGCAGCTTAAGGAGCGGGGGCGACTATGGCTACACCTTC.

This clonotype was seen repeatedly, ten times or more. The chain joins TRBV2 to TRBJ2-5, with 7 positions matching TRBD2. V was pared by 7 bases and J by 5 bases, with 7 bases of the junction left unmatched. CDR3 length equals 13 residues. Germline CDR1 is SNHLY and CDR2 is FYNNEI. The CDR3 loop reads CASKGRGGETQYF. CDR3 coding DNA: TGTGCCAGCAAGGGCCGGGGAGGGGAGACCCAGTACTTC.

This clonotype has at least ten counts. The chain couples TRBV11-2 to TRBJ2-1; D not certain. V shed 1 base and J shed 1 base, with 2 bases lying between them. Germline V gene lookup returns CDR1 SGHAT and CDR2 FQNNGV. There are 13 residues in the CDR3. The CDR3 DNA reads TGTGCCAGCAGCTTAGCTTCCTACAATGAGCAGTTCTTC. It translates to CASSLASYNEQFF. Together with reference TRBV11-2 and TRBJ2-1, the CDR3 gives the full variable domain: EAGVAQSPRYKIIEKRQSVAFWCNPISGHATLYWYQQILGQGPKLLIQFQNNGVVDDSQLPKDRFSAERLKGVDSTLKIQPAKLEDSAVYLCASSLASYNEQFFGPGTRLTVL.

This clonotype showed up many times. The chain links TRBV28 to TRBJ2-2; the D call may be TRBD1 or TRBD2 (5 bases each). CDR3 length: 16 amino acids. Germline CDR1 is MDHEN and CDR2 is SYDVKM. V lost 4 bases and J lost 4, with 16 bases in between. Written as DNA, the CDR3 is TGTGCCAGCAGTTCCCCGGCCGGGGCGGTCACCGGGGAGCTGTTTTTT. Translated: CASSSPAGAVTGELFF.

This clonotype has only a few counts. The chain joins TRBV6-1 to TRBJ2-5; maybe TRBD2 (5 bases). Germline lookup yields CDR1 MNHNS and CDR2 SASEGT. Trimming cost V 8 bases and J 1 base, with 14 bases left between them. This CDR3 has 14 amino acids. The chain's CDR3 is CASSRRATQETQYF. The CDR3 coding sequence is TGTGCCAGCTCCCGGCGGGCGACCCAAGAGACCCAGTACTTC.

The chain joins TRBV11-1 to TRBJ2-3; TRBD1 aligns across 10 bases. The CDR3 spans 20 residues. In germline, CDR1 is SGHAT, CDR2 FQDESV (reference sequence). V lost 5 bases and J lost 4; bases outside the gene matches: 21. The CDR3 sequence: CASSNTRKARQGATADTQYF. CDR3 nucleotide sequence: TGTGCCAGCAGCAACACCCGAAAGGCCCGACAGGGGGCCACGGCAGATACGCAGTATTTT.

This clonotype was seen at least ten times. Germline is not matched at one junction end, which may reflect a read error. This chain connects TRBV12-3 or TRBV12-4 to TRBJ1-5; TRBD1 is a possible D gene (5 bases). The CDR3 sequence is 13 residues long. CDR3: CASSLGTNQPQHF. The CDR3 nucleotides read TGTGCCAGCAGCTTAGGGACCAATCAGCCCCAGCATTTT.

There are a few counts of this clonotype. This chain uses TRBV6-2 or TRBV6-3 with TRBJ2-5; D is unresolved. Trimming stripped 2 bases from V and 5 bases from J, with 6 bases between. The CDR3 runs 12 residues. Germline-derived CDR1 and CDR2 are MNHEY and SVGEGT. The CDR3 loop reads CASSYISETQYF. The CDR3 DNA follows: TGTGCCAGCAGTTACATAAGCGAGACCCAGTACTTC.

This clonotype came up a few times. The DNA of the CDR3 is TGTGCCAGCAGTCCTACGGGAGGTGGTGGGAACACTGAAGCTTTCTTT. Protein: CASSPTGGGGNTEAFF. V is TRBV6-1 and J is TRBJ1-1; the D is unclear. This CDR3 comprises 16 residues. Trimming took off 5 bases at V and 1 base at J, with 17 bases between the two ends. Germline CDR1 and CDR2: MNHNS and SASEGT.

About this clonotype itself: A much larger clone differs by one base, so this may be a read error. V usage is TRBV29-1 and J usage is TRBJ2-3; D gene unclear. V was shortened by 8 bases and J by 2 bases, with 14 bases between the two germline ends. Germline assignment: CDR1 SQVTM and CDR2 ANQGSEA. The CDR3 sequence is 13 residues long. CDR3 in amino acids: CSSLKKLTDTQYF. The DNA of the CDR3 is TGCAGCTCCCTCAAGAAGCTCACAGATACGCAGTATTTT.

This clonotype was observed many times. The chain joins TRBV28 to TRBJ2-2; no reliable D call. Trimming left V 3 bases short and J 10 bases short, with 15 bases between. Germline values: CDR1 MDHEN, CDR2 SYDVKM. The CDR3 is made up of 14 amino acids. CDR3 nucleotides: TGTGCCAGCAGTTTGAATTTCAACTTGGCGGAGCTGTTTTTT. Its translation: CASSLNFNLAELFF.

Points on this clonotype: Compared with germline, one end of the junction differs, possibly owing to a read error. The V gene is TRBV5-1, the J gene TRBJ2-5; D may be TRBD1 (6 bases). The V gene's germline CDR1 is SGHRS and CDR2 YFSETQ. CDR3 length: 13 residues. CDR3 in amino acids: CASSLEGEETEYF. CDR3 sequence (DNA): TGCGCCAGCAGCTTGGAGGGGGAAGAGACCGAGTACTTC. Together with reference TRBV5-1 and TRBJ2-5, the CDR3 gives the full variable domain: KAGVTQTPRYLIKTRGQQVTLSCSPISGHRSVSWYQQTPGQGLQFLFEYFSETQRNKGNFPGRFSGRQFSNSRSEMNVSTLELGDSALYLCASSLEGEETEYFGPGTRLLVL.

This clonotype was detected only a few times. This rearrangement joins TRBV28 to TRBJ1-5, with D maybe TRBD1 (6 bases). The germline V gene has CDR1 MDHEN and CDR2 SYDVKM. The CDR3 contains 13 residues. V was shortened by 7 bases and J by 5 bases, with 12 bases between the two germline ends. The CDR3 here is CASIGGADQPQHF. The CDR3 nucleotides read TGTGCCAGCATCGGGGGCGCGGATCAGCCCCAGCATTTT.

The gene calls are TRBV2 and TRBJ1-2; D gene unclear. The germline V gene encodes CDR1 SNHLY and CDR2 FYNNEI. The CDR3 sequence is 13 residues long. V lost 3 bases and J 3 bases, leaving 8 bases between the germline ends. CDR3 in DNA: TGTGCCAGCAGTGATAGTCTGGACTATGGCTACACCTTC. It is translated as CASSDSLDYGYTF.

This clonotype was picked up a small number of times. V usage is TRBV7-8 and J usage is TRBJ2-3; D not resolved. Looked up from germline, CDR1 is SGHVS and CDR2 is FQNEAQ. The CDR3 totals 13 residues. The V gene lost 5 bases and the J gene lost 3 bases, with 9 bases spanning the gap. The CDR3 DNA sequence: TGTGCCAGCAGCGTCACACGTACAGATACGCAGTATTTT. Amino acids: CASSVTRTDTQYF.

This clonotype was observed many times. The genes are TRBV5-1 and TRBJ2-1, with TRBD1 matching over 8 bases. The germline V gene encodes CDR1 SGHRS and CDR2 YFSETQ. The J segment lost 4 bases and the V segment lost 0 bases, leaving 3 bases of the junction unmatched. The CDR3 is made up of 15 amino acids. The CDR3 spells CASSLGQGIYNEQFF. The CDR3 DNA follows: TGCGCCAGCAGCTTGGGACAGGGGATATACAATGAGCAGTTCTTC.

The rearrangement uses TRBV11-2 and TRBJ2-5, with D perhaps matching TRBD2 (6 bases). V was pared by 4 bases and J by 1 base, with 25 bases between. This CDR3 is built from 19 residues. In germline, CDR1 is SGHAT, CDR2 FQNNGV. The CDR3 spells CASSWKSLTGVGVQETQYF. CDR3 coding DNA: TGTGCCAGCAGCTGGAAATCTCTCACGGGAGTAGGGGTCCAAGAGACCCAGTACTTC.

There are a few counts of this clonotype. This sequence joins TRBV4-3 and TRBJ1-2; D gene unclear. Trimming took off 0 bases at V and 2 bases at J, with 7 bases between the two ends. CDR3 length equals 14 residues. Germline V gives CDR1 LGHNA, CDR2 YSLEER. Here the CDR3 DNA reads TGCGCCAGCAGCCAAGATATCTTAAACTATGGCTACACCTTC. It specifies CASSQDILNYGYTF.

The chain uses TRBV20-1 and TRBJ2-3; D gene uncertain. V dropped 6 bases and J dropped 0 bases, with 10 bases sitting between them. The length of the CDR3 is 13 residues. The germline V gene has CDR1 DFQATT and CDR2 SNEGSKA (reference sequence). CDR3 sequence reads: CSASRFSTDTQYF. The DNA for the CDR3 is TGCAGTGCCAGCAGATTTAGCACAGATACGCAGTATTTT.

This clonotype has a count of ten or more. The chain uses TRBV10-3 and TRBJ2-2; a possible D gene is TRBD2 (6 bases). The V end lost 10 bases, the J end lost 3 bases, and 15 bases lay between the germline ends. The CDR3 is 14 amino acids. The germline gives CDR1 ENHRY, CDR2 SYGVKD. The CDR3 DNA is TGTGCCACCAGGGACGGGAGAGACACCGGGGAGCTGTTTTTT. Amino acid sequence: CATRDGRDTGELFF.

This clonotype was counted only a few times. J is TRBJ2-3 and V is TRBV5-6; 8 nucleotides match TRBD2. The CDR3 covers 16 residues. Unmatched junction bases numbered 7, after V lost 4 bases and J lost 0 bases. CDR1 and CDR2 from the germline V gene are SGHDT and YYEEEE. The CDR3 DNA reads TGTGCCAGCAGCCGCGGACTAGCCCCTAGCACAGATACGCAGTATTTT. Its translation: CASSRGLAPSTDTQYF.

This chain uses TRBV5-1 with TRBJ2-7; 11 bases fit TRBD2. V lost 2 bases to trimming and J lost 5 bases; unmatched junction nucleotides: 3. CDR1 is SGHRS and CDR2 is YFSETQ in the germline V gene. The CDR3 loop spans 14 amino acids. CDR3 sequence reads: CASSFGTSGDEQYF. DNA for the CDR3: TGCGCCAGCAGCTTTGGGACTAGCGGTGACGAGCAGTACTTC.

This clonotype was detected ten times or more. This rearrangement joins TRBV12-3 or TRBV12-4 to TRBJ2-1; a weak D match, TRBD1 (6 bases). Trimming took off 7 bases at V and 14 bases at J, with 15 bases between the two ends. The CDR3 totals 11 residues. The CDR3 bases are TGTGCCAGCACCCAAGGGGGATTTGAGTTCTTC. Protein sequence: CASTQGGFEFF.